This TCR beta chain was profiled in a study of regulatory and conventional T cells in RAG deficiency. The method was immunoSEQ multiplex PCR; TCRdb's version includes in-frame clones alone and lacks a portion of them. The sample consists of about 8,500 clones, 70% to 90% of them appearing once. J lost 5 bases, V lost 2 bases, and 3 bases had no gene match. The CDR3 consists of 14 residues. Germline V lookup: CDR1 SEHNR, CDR2 FQNEAQ (reference sequence). These data are also associated with another study on regulatory T cells. That paper states: Primers: 52 TRBV forward and 13 TRBJ reverse.

The origin of this receptor is a human donor in good health. This chain links TRBV7-9 with TRBJ2-7, with TRBD2 matching 10 bases. The sequenced material came from CD8+ T cells sorted from blood. CDR3 bases: TGTGCCAGCAGCTTACTAGCGGGAGTCCACGAGCAGTACTTC. Translation gives CASSLLAGVHEQYF.